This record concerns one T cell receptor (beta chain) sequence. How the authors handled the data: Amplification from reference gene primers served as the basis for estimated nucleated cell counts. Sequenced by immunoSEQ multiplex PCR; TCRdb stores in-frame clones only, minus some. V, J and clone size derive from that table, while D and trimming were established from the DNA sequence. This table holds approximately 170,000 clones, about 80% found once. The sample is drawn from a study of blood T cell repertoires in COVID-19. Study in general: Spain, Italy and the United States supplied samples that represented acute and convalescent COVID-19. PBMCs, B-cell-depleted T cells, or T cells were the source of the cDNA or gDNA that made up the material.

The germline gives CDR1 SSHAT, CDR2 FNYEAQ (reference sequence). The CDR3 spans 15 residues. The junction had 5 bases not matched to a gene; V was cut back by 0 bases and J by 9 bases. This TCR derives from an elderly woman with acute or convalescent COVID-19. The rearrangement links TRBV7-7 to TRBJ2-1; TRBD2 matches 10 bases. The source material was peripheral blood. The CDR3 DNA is TGTGCCAGCAGCTTAGCAGCGGGAGGGGTCTCTGAGCAGTTCTTC. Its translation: CASSLAAGGVSEQFF.